The rows below give T cell receptor beta chains drawn from one sample of a study of cytotoxic CD8 clonotypes in ibrutinib-treated CLL. Sequencing used immunoSEQ multiplex PCR; TCRdb keeps in-frame clones, though not all of them. The sample records about 17,000 clones, under 75% being singletons. Material: PBMCs, obtained after 12 months of ibrutinib treatment. These receptors all stem from a human donor with chronic lymphocytic leukemia. The CDR3 runs from the conserved cysteine through the conserved F or W. A D gene is named only where the DNA matches it firmly. Size is stated for part of the rows, as once, few or many counts, or as a class when the clone is expanded.

J gene: TRBJ1-2; clone size: .; V gene: TRBV14; CDR3 length: 13; D gene: TRBD1; CDR3 DNA: TGTGCCAGCAGCCAAGGTTTAGGGGGCGGCTACACCTTC; CDR3 protein: CASSQGLGGGYTF
J gene: TRBJ1-1; clone size: .; V gene: TRBV27; CDR3 length: 13; D gene: TRBD1; CDR3 DNA: TGTGCCAGCAGTGTAGGGACAGGGAGTAGAGCTTTCTTT; CDR3 protein: CASSVGTGSRAFF
J gene: TRBJ2-1; clone size: .; V gene: TRBV7-2; CDR3 length: 14; D gene: TRBD2; CDR3 DNA: TGTGCCAGCAGCTCCAGGGCGGGAGATAATGAGCAGTTCTTC; CDR3 protein: CASSSRAGDNEQFF
J gene: TRBJ2-7; clone size: .; V gene: TRBV7-6; CDR3 length: 15; D gene: .; CDR3 DNA: TGTGCCAGCAGCTTAGCCGGTAGCGGAAGCCAAGAGCAGTACTTC; CDR3 protein: CASSLAGSGSQEQYF
J gene: TRBJ2-5; clone size: .; V gene: TRBV28; CDR3 length: 12; D gene: .; CDR3 DNA: TGTGCCAGCAGTCCCGGGAAAAAGACCCAGTACTTC; CDR3 protein: CASSPGKKTQYF
J gene: TRBJ1-1; clone size: .; V gene: TRBV6-6; CDR3 length: 13; D gene: .; CDR3 DNA: TGTGCCAGCAGTTATGGTTCGAACACTGAAGCTTTCTTT; CDR3 protein: CASSYGSNTEAFF
J gene: TRBJ2-7; clone size: once; V gene: TRBV6-1; CDR3 length: 14; D gene: .; CDR3 DNA: TGTGCCAGCAGTGAAGCAGGGGACCAACGGCTGCGGTACTTC; CDR3 protein: CASSEAGDQRLRYF
J gene: TRBJ2-7; clone size: .; V gene: TRBV6-5; CDR3 length: 13; D gene: TRBD1; CDR3 DNA: TGTGCCAGCAGGCGGACAGGCCCCTACGAGCAGTACTTC; CDR3 protein: CASRRTGPYEQYF
J gene: TRBJ2-7; clone size: medium-sized; V gene: TRBV9; CDR3 length: 15; D gene: .; CDR3 DNA: TGTGCCAGCAGCGTAGCGGACGGGGCCGGGTACGAGCAGTACTTC; CDR3 protein: CASSVADGAGYEQYF
J gene: TRBJ2-2; clone size: .; V gene: TRBV5-6; CDR3 length: 15; D gene: .; CDR3 DNA: TGTGCCAGCAGCTTGTGGACAACGAACACCGGGGAGCTGTTTTTT; CDR3 protein: CASSLWTTNTGELFF
J gene: TRBJ1-5; clone size: .; V gene: TRBV2; CDR3 length: 14; D gene: .; CDR3 DNA: TGTGCCAGCATGGGGGGGCAGGGCAATCAGCCCCAGCATTTT; CDR3 protein: CASMGGQGNQPQHF
J gene: TRBJ1-2; clone size: few; V gene: TRBV7-6; CDR3 length: 13; D gene: .; CDR3 DNA: TGTGCCAGCAGCCCGACGGGTCCTGATGGCTACACCTTC; CDR3 protein: CASSPTGPDGYTF